This TCR beta chain appears in the sequencing data of a study of blood T cell repertoires in COVID-19. Across the whole study: The United States, Italy and Spain were the sources of the acute and convalescent COVID-19 samples. PBMCs, B-cell-depleted T cells, or T cells were the source of the cDNA or gDNA that made up the material.

Measured with immunoSEQ multiplex PCR; TCRdb has only the in-frame clones, and not every one. The data contain hundreds of thousands of clones, around nine tenths of them singletons. During active infection, Seattle patients enrolled and were then monitored through disease. V was pared by 3 bases and J by 0 bases, with 11 bases between. CDR1 MDHEN and CDR2 SYDVKM come from the germline V gene. CDR3 length equals 15 residues. Sequencing used peripheral blood. The clonotype was recovered from a woman aged 70-85 years with COVID-19, enrolled during active disease. The chain recombines TRBV28 with TRBJ1-1; TRBD1 might be the D (6 bases). In DNA form, the CDR3 reads TGTGCCAGCAGTTTTTCCAGGGGAATGAACACTGAAGCTTTCTTT. Translated: CASSFSRGMNTEAFF.